These 7 T cell receptor beta chains came from one sample sequenced in a study of PD-1 blockade in classical Hodgkin lymphoma. Some clones are missing from TCRdb's copy, which holds only in-frame ones; the method was immunoSEQ multiplex PCR. There are about 99,000 clones in the sample; roughly 79% occur only once, and 16% lies in the top ten. Every single patient, without exception, relapsed after autologous stem cell transplantation, and brentuximab vedotin exposure varied. Sequenced here: peripheral blood mononuclear cells (PBMCs), sampled before the second cycle of nivolumab. The receptor source for this set is a human donor with classical Hodgkin lymphoma.

This chain joins TRBV4-3 and TRBJ2-1; 10 bases match TRBD2. The trim removed 4 bases at V and 2 bases at J, leaving 8 bases unmatched. CDR3 length equals 17 residues. The germline gives CDR1 LGHNA, CDR2 YSLEER. The CDR3 DNA sequence: TGCGCCAGCAGCCCCGGAAGGACTAGCGGTCCCTACAATGAGCAGTTCTTC. Protein: CASSPGRTSGPYNEQFF.

The CDR3 reads CASSSQLEQFF. The CDR3 DNA reads as TGTGCCAGCAGCTCTCAGCTAGAGCAGTTCTTC. The gene calls are TRBV11-2 and TRBJ2-1; D is undetermined. CDR3 length: 11 amino acids. Germline V gene sequence: CDR1 SGHAT, CDR2 FQNNGV. Trimming removed 4 bases from V and 10 bases from J, with 8 bases in between.

This sequence joins TRBV4-2 and TRBJ1-3; no clear D gene. The CDR3 is made up of 14 amino acids. Germline CDR1 LGHNA, CDR2 YNFKEQ. Trimming stripped 0 bases from V and 4 bases from J, with 7 bases between. DNA of the CDR3: TGTGCCAGCAGCCAAGATTTAACGGGAAACACCATATATTTT. It yields the protein CASSQDLTGNTIYF.

The rearrangement joins TRBV6-1 to TRBJ2-1; D gene ambiguous. Germline V gene lookup returns CDR1 MNHNS and CDR2 SASEGT. This CDR3 spans 13 amino acids. Trimming took off 0 bases at V and 9 bases at J, with 9 bases between the two ends. DNA of the CDR3: TGTGCCAGCAGTGAAGCGCGAGCCCTTGAGCAGTTCTTC. Protein product: CASSEARALEQFF.

This rearrangement joins TRBV5-1 to TRBJ1-1; 9 bases are shared with TRBD1. J gave up 4 bases and V 3 bases, and 7 bases lay outside the gene matches. Per the germline V gene, CDR1 is SGHRS and CDR2 is YFSETQ. This CDR3 contains 15 residues. The CDR3 DNA follows: TGCGCCAGCAGCTCACCGGGGACAGGGCTCACTGAAGCTTTCTTT. It encodes CASSSPGTGLTEAFF.

The chain links TRBV15 to TRBJ1-2; D is uncertain. This CDR3 is built from 17 residues. Trimming cost V 1 base and J 3 bases, with 18 bases left between them. The germline V gene has CDR1 LNHNV and CDR2 YYDKDF (reference sequence). The DNA of the CDR3 is TGTGCCACCAGCAGAGGATTTGGTAGGGAACTTGACTATGGCTACACCTTC. Amino acids: CATSRGFGRELDYGYTF.

This chain uses TRBV15 with TRBJ2-1; D is uncertain. The CDR3 consists of 12 residues. Per the germline V gene, CDR1 is LNHNV and CDR2 is YYDKDF (reference sequence). Deletions cut 1 base from V and 8 bases from J, with 6 bases between. The CDR3 is CATSRVGDEQFF. The CDR3 DNA sequence: TGTGCCACCAGCAGAGTTGGCGATGAGCAGTTCTTC. The full variable domain, rest sourced from reference TRBV15 and TRBJ2-1, is DAMVIQNPRYQVTQFGKPVTLSCSQTLNHNVMYWYQQKSSQAPKLLFHYYDKDFNNEADTPDNFQSRRPNTSFCFLDIRSPGLGDTAMYLCATSRVGDEQFFGPGTRLTVL.